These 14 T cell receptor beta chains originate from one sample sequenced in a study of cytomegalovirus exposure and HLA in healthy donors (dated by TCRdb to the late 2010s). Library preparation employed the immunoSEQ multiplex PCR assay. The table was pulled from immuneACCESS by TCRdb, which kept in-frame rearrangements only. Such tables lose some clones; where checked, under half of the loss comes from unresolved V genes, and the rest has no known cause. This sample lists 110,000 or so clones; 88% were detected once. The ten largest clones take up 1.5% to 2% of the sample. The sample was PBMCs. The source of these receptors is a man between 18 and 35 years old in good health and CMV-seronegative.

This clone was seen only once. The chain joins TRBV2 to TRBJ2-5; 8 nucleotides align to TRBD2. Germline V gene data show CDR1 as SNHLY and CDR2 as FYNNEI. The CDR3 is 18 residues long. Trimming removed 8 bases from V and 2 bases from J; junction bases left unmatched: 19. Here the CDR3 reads CASLTGLAGVLRQETQYF. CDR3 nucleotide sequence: TGTGCCAGCCTCACCGGCCTAGCGGGCGTATTGAGGCAAGAGACCCAGTACTTC.

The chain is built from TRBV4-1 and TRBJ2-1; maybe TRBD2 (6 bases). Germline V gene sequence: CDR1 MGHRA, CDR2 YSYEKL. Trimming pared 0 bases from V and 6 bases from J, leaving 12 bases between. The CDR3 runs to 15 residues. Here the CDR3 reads CASSQEGVAANEQFF. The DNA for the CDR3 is TGCGCCAGCAGCCAAGAAGGGGTAGCGGCCAATGAGCAGTTCTTC.

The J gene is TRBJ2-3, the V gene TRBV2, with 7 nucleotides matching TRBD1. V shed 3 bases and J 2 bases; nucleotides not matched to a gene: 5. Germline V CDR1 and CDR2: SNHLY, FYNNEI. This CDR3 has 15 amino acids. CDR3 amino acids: CASSDNRGYTDTQYF. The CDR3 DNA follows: TGTGCCAGCAGTGATAACAGGGGATACACAGATACGCAGTATTTT.

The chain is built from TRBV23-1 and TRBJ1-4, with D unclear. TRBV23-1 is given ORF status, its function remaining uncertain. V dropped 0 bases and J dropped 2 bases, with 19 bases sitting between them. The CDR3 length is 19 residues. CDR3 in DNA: TGCGCCAGCAGTCAATCATCGGGGTTCCATACGTCGACTAATGAAAAACTGTTTTTT. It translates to CASSQSSGFHTSTNEKLFF.

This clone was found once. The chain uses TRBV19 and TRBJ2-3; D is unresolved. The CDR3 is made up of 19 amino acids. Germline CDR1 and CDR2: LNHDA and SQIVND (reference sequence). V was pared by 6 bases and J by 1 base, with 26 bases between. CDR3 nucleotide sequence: TGTGCCAGTAGCTCGAATAGCTATAGAACCTTCTTTGGCACAGATACGCAGTATTTT. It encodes CASSSNSYRTFFGTDTQYF.

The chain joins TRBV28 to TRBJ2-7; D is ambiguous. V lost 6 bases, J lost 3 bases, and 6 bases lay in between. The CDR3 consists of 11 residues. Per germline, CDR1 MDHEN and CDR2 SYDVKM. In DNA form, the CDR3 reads TGTGCCAGCAGACACCTCTACGAGCAGTACTTC. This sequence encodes CASRHLYEQYF. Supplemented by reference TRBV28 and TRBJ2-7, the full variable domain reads DVKVTQSSRYLVKRTGEKVFLECVQDMDHENMFWYRQDPGLGLRLIYFSYDVKMKEKGDIPEGYSVSREKKERFSLILESASTNQTSMYLCASRHLYEQYFGPGTRLTVT.

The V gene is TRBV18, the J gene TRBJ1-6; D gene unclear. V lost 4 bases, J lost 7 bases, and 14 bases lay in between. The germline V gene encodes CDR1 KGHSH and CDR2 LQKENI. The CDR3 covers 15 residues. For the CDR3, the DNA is TGTGCCAGCTCACTCTCAGGCAATGGAAATTCACCCCTCCACTTT. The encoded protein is CASSLSGNGNSPLHF.

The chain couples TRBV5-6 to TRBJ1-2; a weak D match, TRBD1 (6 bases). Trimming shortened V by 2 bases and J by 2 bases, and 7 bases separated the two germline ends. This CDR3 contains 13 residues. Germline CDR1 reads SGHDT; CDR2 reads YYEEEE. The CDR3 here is CASSFTGNYGYTF. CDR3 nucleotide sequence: TGTGCCAGCAGCTTTACAGGGAACTATGGCTACACCTTC.

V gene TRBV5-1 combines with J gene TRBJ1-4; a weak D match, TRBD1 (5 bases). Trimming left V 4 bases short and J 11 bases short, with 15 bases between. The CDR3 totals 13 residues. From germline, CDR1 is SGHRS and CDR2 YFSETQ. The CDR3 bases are TGCGCCAGCAGCCGGGGGACGGGAGAGAAACTGTTTTTT. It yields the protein CASSRGTGEKLFF.

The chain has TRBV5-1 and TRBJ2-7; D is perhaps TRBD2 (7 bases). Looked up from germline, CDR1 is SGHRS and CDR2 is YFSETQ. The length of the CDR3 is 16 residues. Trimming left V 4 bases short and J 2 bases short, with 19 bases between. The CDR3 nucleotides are TGCGCCAGCAGCCTAAGTGGGGGGGCACGGGCCTACGAGCAGTACTTC. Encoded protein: CASSLSGGARAYEQYF.

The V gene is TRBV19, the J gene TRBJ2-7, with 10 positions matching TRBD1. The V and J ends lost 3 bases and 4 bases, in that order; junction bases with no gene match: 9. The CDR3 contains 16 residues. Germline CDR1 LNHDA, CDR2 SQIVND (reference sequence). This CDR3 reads CASSMLPGQGSYEQYF. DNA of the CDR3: TGTGCCAGTAGTATGCTCCCGGGACAGGGGTCGTACGAGCAGTACTTC.

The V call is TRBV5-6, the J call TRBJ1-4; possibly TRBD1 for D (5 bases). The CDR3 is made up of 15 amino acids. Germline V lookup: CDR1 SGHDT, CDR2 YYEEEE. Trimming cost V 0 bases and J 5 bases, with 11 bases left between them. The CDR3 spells CASSLVTGSNEKLFF. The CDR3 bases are TGTGCCAGCAGCTTGGTAACAGGTTCAAATGAAAAACTGTTTTTT.

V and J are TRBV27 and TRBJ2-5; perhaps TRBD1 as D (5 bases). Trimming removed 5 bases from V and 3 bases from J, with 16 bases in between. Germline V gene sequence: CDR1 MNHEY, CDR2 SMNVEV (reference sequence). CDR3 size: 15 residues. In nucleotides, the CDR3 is TGTGCCAGCAGTCCGACAGTGAGGTCGAAAGAGACCCAGTACTTC. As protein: CASSPTVRSKETQYF.

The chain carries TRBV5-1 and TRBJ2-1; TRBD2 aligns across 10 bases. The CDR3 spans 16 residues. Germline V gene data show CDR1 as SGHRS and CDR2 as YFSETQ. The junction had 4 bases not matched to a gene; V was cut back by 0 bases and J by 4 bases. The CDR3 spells CASSLDTSGTYNEQFF. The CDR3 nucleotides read TGCGCCAGCAGCTTGGACACTAGCGGGACATACAATGAGCAGTTCTTC.